The 28 T cell receptor beta chains in this list originate from one sample, sequenced in a study of post-analysis software for immune sequencing data. The authors incorporated unique molecular identifiers into the TCR beta cDNA libraries. TCRdb recomputed calls from the PCR reads with MiXCR, one row per CDR3 protein. The sample shows 600,000 to 750,000 distinct CDR3 sequences, approximately 60% of them seen only once. Study-level points and caveats: In patients, 4 to 6 TRBV segments were more frequent than in controls, with TRBV5-6, TRBV5-1 and TRBV20-1 among them.

Their cognate antigens are unknown. Sequencing input: blood. The receptors stem from a girl aged 2-10 years with multiple sclerosis.

The chain employs TRBV12-3 or TRBV12-4 and TRBJ1-1, with no clear D. The CDR3 is 13 amino acids. V gave up 3 bases and J gave up 5 bases, with 10 bases separating them. CDR3 DNA: TGTGCCAGCAGTTTTGAAGGGAGTACTGAAGCTTTCTTT. This translates into CASSFEGSTEAFF.

The chain recombines TRBV11-2 with TRBJ1-2; TRBD1 agrees at 8 bases. Germline V gives CDR1 SGHAT, CDR2 FQNNGV. After removal of 5 bases from V and 3 bases from J, the junction contained 5 bases not matched to a gene. The CDR3 extends over 14 amino acids. The CDR3 DNA reads TGTGCCAGCAGCCCGACAGGGGTCGACTATGGCTACACCTTC. Its translation: CASSPTGVDYGYTF.

The rearrangement links TRBV11-2 to TRBJ1-1, with 9 nucleotides matching TRBD1. CDR1 is SGHAT and CDR2 is FQNNGV in the germline V gene. CDR3 length: 16 residues. V lost 2 bases and J lost 4; bases outside the gene matches: 8. The CDR3: CASSLIGRQGGTEAFF. The CDR3 coding sequence is TGTGCCAGCAGCTTAATAGGTAGACAGGGGGGCACTGAAGCTTTCTTT. Complete variable domain (other parts from reference TRBV11-2 and TRBJ1-1): EAGVAQSPRYKIIEKRQSVAFWCNPISGHATLYWYQQILGQGPKLLIQFQNNGVVDDSQLPKDRFSAERLKGVDSTLKIQPAKLEDSAVYLCASSLIGRQGGTEAFFGQGTRLTVV.

The chain recombines TRBV20-1 with TRBJ2-7, with a weak D call TRBD1 (5 bases). Trimming pared 4 bases from V and 0 bases from J, leaving 13 bases between. Germline lookup yields CDR1 DFQATT and CDR2 SNEGSKA (reference sequence). CDR3 length equals 14 residues. CDR3 in amino acids: CSATRGTSSYEQYF. The CDR3 nucleotides read TGCAGTGCTACAAGGGGTACCAGCTCCTACGAGCAGTACTTC.

In its sample, this clonotype was seen a few times. The chain joins TRBV5-1 to TRBJ2-7, with D unresolved. With 6 bases removed from V and 1 base from J, the gap between germline ends came to 5 bases. CDR1 SGHRS and CDR2 YFSETQ come from the germline V gene. The CDR3 covers 11 residues. CDR3 protein: CASTDSYEQYF. The CDR3 nucleotides are TGCGCCAGCACGGATTCCTACGAGCAGTACTTC.

This clonotype was recorded once. The chain carries TRBV5-1 and TRBJ2-2; 13 nucleotides line up with TRBD2. V shed 3 bases and J 4 bases; nucleotides not matched to a gene: 3. This CDR3 contains 16 residues. CDR1 SGHRS and CDR2 YFSETQ come from the germline V gene. This CDR3 reads CASSSRTSGGTGELFF. As DNA, the CDR3 is TGCGCCAGCAGCTCCAGGACTAGCGGGGGCACCGGGGAGCTGTTTTTT.

This chain links TRBV6-5 with TRBJ1-4, with 11 bases fitting TRBD1. Germline V lookup: CDR1 MNHEY, CDR2 SVGAGI. V dropped 7 bases and J dropped 8; count of bases not matched to a gene: 6. This CDR3 has 14 residues. CDR3 DNA: TGTGCCAGCACCTCCGGACAGGGGGCAGAAAAACTGTTTTTT. Its protein product is CASTSGQGAEKLFF.

This chain connects TRBV11-2 to TRBJ2-1, with D unclear. With 4 bases removed from V and 4 bases from J, the gap between germline ends came to 11 bases. The CDR3 totals 14 residues. Germline V gene data show CDR1 as SGHAT and CDR2 as FQNNGV. The CDR3, as DNA: TGTGCCAGCAGCTCGCACCACGGGTACAATGAGCAGTTCTTC. Its protein is CASSSHHGYNEQFF.

The V call is TRBV20-1, the J call TRBJ2-6, with 7 bases aligning to TRBD2. The CDR3 is 20 residues long. Germline CDR1 reads DFQATT; CDR2 reads SNEGSKA (reference sequence). Trimming at V came to 6 bases and at J to 1 base, leaving 21 bases not matched to a gene. CDR3 protein: CSAPLQAGDNLVSGANVLTF. The CDR3 DNA follows: TGCAGTGCGCCCTTGCAGGCGGGGGATAACCTCGTATCTGGGGCCAACGTCCTGACTTTC.

The gene calls are TRBV20-1 and TRBJ1-2, with 8 bases aligning to TRBD1. V lost 1 base, J lost 4 bases, and 11 bases stayed unmatched. The CDR3 runs to 16 residues. Germline V CDR1 and CDR2: DFQATT, SNEGSKA (reference sequence). The CDR3 region is CSARVPGGELTYGYTF. The CDR3, as DNA: TGCAGTGCTAGAGTTCCAGGGGGCGAACTTACCTATGGCTACACCTTC.

This chain connects TRBV7-2 to TRBJ2-5; D may be TRBD1 (6 bases). V lost 5 bases and J 4 bases, leaving 17 bases between the germline ends. Germline V lookup: CDR1 SGHTA, CDR2 FQGNSA. The CDR3 runs 15 residues. CDR3 in amino acids: CASSPTQGLGETQYF. CDR3 nucleotides: TGTGCCAGCAGCCCCACCCAGGGGCTGGGAGAGACCCAGTACTTC.

This chain joins TRBV7-9 and TRBJ2-5; TRBD1 or TRBD2 may be the D gene (5 bases each). The germline V gene encodes CDR1 SEHNR and CDR2 FQNEAQ (reference sequence). Trimming stripped 5 bases from V and 11 bases from J, with 24 bases between. CDR3 size: 15 residues. The CDR3 DNA follows: TGTGCCAGCAGCACCGAGGGGCGTAAGGCCTACGTGCAGTACTTC. It yields the protein CASSTEGRKAYVQYF.

The chain carries TRBV7-6 and TRBJ2-7; either TRBD1 or TRBD2 may supply D (5 bases each). The V gene lost 3 bases and the J gene lost 6 bases, with 18 bases spanning the gap. Per germline, CDR1 SGHVS and CDR2 FNYEAQ. The CDR3 is made up of 15 amino acids. The CDR3 coding sequence is TGTGCCAGCAGCTTTACGAGTGCAGGGAGCGGCGAGCAGTACTTC. Amino acid sequence: CASSFTSAGSGEQYF.

The J gene is TRBJ2-1, the V gene TRBV27; TRBD2 might be the D (5 bases). Germline assignment: CDR1 MNHEY and CDR2 SMNVEV (reference sequence). The CDR3 runs to 16 residues. Trimming stripped 0 bases from V and 4 bases from J, with 13 bases between. For the CDR3, the DNA is TGTGCCAGCAGTTTATCTGCCGGCGAGGGATACAATGAGCAGTTCTTC. It translates to CASSLSAGEGYNEQFF.

V and J are TRBV7-9 and TRBJ2-1; D call uncertain. CDR1 is SEHNR and CDR2 is FQNEAQ in the germline V gene (reference sequence). The ends were cut back, 4 bases at V and 2 bases at J, with 6 bases in the middle. CDR3 length equals 13 residues. The CDR3 spells CASSSPPYNEQFF. The CDR3 nucleotides are TGTGCCAGCAGCTCTCCCCCCTACAATGAGCAGTTCTTC.

About this clonotype itself: One end of the junction is discordant with germline, which a read error may explain. The V gene is TRBV7-9, the J gene TRBJ2-1; either TRBD1 or TRBD2 may supply D (7 bases each). The CDR3 runs to 14 residues. Germline V lookup: CDR1 SEHNR, CDR2 FQNEAQ (reference sequence). The CDR3 spells CASSLTGEGNERFF. The DNA for the CDR3 is TGTGCCAGCAGCTTAACAGGGGAGGGCAATGAGCGGTTCTTC. The full variable domain, with the rest looked up from reference TRBV7-9 and TRBJ2-1, is DTGVSQNPRHKITKRGQNVTFRCDPISEHNRLYWYRQTLGQGPEFLTYFQNEAQLEKSRLLSDRFSAERPKGSFSTLEIQRTEQGDSAMYLCASSLTGEGNERFFGPGTRLTVL.

The chain recombines TRBV7-9 with TRBJ2-7, with TRBD2 identical over 7 bases. In germline, CDR1 is SEHNR, CDR2 FQNEAQ (reference sequence). V lost 3 bases, J lost 6 bases, and 8 bases stayed unmatched. CDR3 size: 14 residues. The CDR3 region is CASSFREREGEQYF. In DNA form, the CDR3 reads TGTGCCAGCAGCTTTAGAGAGCGGGAAGGCGAGCAGTACTTC.

This clonotype has more than one count but fewer than ten. The rearrangement joins TRBV5-1 to TRBJ1-1; 7 nucleotides line up with TRBD1. The germline V gene has CDR1 SGHRS and CDR2 YFSETQ. V lost 0 bases to trimming and J lost 1 base; unmatched junction nucleotides: 6. CDR3 length: 16 residues. The CDR3 protein is CASSLGDRGWNTEAFF. In DNA form, the CDR3 reads TGCGCCAGCAGCTTGGGGGACAGAGGTTGGAACACTGAAGCTTTCTTT.

The gene calls are TRBV11-2 and TRBJ2-1; 10 positions match TRBD2. The germline V gene encodes CDR1 SGHAT and CDR2 FQNNGV. This CDR3 has 17 amino acids. With 8 bases clipped from V and 5 bases from J, the junction kept 15 bases outside the gene matches. CDR3 residues: CASGSFLAGDGNNEQFF. The CDR3 DNA reads TGTGCCAGCGGCTCATTTCTAGCGGGAGATGGGAACAATGAGCAGTTCTTC. Supplemented by reference TRBV11-2 and TRBJ2-1, the full variable domain reads EAGVAQSPRYKIIEKRQSVAFWCNPISGHATLYWYQQILGQGPKLLIQFQNNGVVDDSQLPKDRFSAERLKGVDSTLKIQPAKLEDSAVYLCASGSFLAGDGNNEQFFGPGTRLTVL.

The CDR3: CSASHGSGSSYNEQFF. The CDR3 DNA is TGCAGTGCCAGTCACGGTAGCGGGAGCTCCTACAATGAGCAGTTCTTC. The chain has TRBV20-1 and TRBJ2-1; 9 nucleotides align to TRBD2. Germline-derived CDR1 and CDR2 are DFQATT and SNEGSKA (reference sequence). The CDR3 runs to 16 residues. V gave up 6 bases and J gave up 0 bases; unmatched junction bases: 9.

V usage is TRBV5-6 and J usage is TRBJ2-7, with 12 nucleotides matching TRBD2. From germline, CDR1 is SGHDT and CDR2 YYEEEE. Trimming cost V 3 bases and J 3 bases; bases outside gene matches: 4. This CDR3 has 15 amino acids. The CDR3 sequence: CASSSKTSGGYEQYF. DNA of the CDR3: TGTGCCAGCAGCTCAAAGACTAGCGGGGGCTACGAGCAGTACTTC.

CDR3 nucleotide sequence: TGTGCCAGCAGTCACCAGAATCAGCCCCAGCATTTT. Protein sequence: CASSHQNQPQHF. V usage is TRBV6-6 and J usage is TRBJ1-5; D call uncertain. The CDR3 is 12 amino acids. Trimming removed 5 bases from V and 4 bases from J, with 6 bases in between. In germline, CDR1 is MNHNY, CDR2 SVGAGI (reference sequence).

The rearrangement links TRBV6-5 to TRBJ1-5; 9 bases match TRBD1. The CDR3 is 20 residues long. Germline trimming cut 0 bases from V and 3 bases from J; bases unmatched to any gene: 15. Germline loops: CDR1 MNHEY, CDR2 SVGAGI. The CDR3 loop is CASSYSPGTGYHRPNQPQHF. The CDR3 nucleotides are TGTGCCAGCAGTTACTCCCCCGGGACAGGGTACCACAGGCCCAATCAGCCCCAGCATTTT.

A few counts support this clonotype. This chain connects TRBV29-1 to TRBJ2-1; 7 nucleotides agree with TRBD2. Germline-derived CDR1 and CDR2 are SQVTM and ANQGSEA. The CDR3 loop spans 14 amino acids. V dropped 3 bases and J dropped 7; count of bases not matched to a gene: 9. The CDR3 is CSVDPEAGPNEQFF. The CDR3 bases are TGCAGCGTTGACCCCGAAGCGGGGCCTAATGAGCAGTTCTTC.

The chain links TRBV25-1 to TRBJ2-4; maybe TRBD1 (6 bases). The germline V and J ends were trimmed by 4 bases and 0 bases, with 13 bases remaining between them. The CDR3 extends over 16 amino acids. CDR1 and CDR2 from the germline V gene are MGHDK and SYGVNS. The CDR3 sequence is CASSGRDTLAKNIQYF. The DNA of the CDR3 is TGTGCCAGCAGTGGCCGGGACACCTTAGCCAAAAACATTCAGTACTTC.

The chain uses TRBV5-6 and TRBJ2-1; D is unresolved. CDR3 length: 14 amino acids. Trimming left V 4 bases short and J 8 bases short, with 16 bases between. The germline gives CDR1 SGHDT, CDR2 YYEEEE. The CDR3 DNA is TGTGCCAGCAGCCCGACCGGCGGTCGCGATGAGCAGTTCTTC. Its protein product is CASSPTGGRDEQFF.

The chain has TRBV5-6 and TRBJ2-7; 7 bases agree with TRBD2. The CDR3 runs 12 residues. Per the germline V gene, CDR1 is SGHDT and CDR2 is YYEEEE. The junction had 6 bases not matched to a gene; V was cut back by 0 bases and J by 12 bases. CDR3 sequence: CASSLGDASGYF. CDR3 DNA: TGTGCCAGCAGCTTGGGGGATGCTAGCGGGTACTTC.

The J gene is TRBJ2-7, the V gene TRBV7-2, with D maybe TRBD1 (6 bases). Near its end, the DNA agrees better with TRBJ2-4, so the J call may be wrong. CDR3 length: 13 residues. Germline CDR1 and CDR2: SGHTA and FQGNSA. The CDR3 nucleotides are TGTGCCAGCAGCTTGCAGGGGACCGACATTCAGTACTTC. Residues: CASSLQGTDIQYF.